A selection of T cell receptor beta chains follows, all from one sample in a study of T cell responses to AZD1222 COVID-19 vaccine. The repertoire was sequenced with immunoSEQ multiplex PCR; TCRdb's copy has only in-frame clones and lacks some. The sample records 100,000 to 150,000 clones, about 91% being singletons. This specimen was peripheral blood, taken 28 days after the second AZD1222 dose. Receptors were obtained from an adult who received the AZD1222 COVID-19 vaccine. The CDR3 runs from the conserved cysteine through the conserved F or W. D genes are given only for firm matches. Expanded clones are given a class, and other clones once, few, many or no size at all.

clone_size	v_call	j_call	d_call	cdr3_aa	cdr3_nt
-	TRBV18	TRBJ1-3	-	CASSPTGQSLGNTIYF	TGTGCCAGCTCACCAACTGGACAGTCACTTGGAAACACCATATATTTT
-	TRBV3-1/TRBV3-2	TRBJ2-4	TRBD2	CASSFGTSGRAVGIQYF	TGTGCCAGCAGCTTCGGGACTAGCGGGAGGGCGGTGGGCATTCAGTACTTC
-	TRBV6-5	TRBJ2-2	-	CASSFYRDTGELFF	TGTGCCAGCAGTTTCTACAGGGACACCGGGGAGCTGTTTTTT
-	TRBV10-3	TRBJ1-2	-	CAISESGVAYGYTF	TGTGCCATCAGTGAGTCGGGGGTCGCCTATGGCTACACCTTC
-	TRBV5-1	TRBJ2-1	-	CASSGGLTSYNEQFF	TGCGCCAGCAGCGGTGGACTCACCTCCTACAATGAGCAGTTCTTC
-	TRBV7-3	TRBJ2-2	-	CASKPGDSYTGELFF	TGTGCCAGCAAGCCAGGGGACTCCTACACCGGGGAGCTGTTTTTT
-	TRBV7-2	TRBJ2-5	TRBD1	CASSLSRGRETQYF	TGTGCCAGCTCTCTTAGTAGGGGGCGGGAGACCCAGTACTTC
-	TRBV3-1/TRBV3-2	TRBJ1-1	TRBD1	CASSPDRGNTEAFF	TGTGCCAGCAGCCCGGACAGGGGAAACACTGAAGCTTTCTTT
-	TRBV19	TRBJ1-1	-	CASSTPIGMNTEAFF	TGTGCCAGTAGTACCCCAATAGGGATGAACACTGAAGCTTTCTTT
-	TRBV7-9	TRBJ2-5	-	CASSLEGVARTQYF	TGTGCCAGCAGCTTAGAGGGGGTAGCGAGGACCCAGTACTTC
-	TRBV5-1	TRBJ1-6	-	CASSLEGGESPLHF	TGCGCCAGCAGCTTGGAGGGAGGGGAGTCACCCCTCCACTTT
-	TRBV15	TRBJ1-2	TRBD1	CATSRGTGGYYGYTF	TGTGCCACCAGCAGAGGGACAGGGGGCTACTATGGCTACACCTTC
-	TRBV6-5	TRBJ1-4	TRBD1	CASNTAGDSGEKLFF	TGTGCCAGCAACACCGCGGGGGACAGCGGAGAAAAACTGTTTTTT
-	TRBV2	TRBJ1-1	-	CASSVQGHTEAFF	TGTGCCAGCAGTGTCCAGGGGCACACTGAAGCTTTCTTT
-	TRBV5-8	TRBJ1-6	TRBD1	CASSSGQVSPLHF	TGTGCCAGCAGTTCGGGACAGGTCTCACCCCTCCACTTT
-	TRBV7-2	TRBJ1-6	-	CASSLVVGVGSPLHF	TGTGCCAGCAGCTTAGTTGTAGGGGTTGGTTCACCCCTCCACTTT
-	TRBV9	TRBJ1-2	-	CASSGVGTRPYTF	TGTGCCAGCAGCGGGGTGGGGACCCGGCCCTACACCTTC
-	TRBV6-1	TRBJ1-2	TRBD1	CASSEESRGQTYGYTF	TGTGCCAGCAGTGAAGAATCCCGGGGACAGACCTATGGCTACACCTTC
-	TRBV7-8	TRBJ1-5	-	CASSLGGAGNQPQHF	TGTGCCAGCAGCTTAGGAGGGGCTGGCAATCAGCCCCAGCATTTT
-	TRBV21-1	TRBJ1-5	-	CASSKAKYTGRNNQPQHF	TGTGCCAGCAGCAAAGCTAAGTACACAGGGAGGAACAATCAGCCCCAGCATTTT
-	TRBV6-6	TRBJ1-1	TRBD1	CASSRQGFTEAFF	TGTGCCAGCAGTCGACAGGGCTTCACTGAAGCTTTCTTT
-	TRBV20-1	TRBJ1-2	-	CSAGDGGYTF	TGCAGTGCTGGGGACGGGGGCTACACCTTC
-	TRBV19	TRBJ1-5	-	CASSPHPQSNQPQHF	TGTGCCAGTAGTCCCCACCCTCAAAGCAATCAGCCCCAGCATTTT
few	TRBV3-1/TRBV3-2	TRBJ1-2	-	CASSQEPGGYTF	TGTGCCAGCAGCCAAGAACCTGGGGGCTACACCTTC
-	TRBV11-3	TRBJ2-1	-	CASSLGTDTISYNEQFF	TGTGCCAGCAGCTTAGGGACTGACACTATCTCCTACAATGAGCAGTTCTTC
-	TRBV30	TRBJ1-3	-	CAWSSLSGNTIYF	TGTGCCTGGAGTTCCTTATCTGGAAACACCATATATTTT
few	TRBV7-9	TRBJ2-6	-	CASSPGFSGANVLTF	TGTGCCAGCAGCCCCGGGTTCTCTGGGGCCAACGTCCTGACTTTC
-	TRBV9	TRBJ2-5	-	CASSVGFVGTTETQYF	TGTGCCAGCAGCGTAGGGTTTGTGGGGACAACCGAGACCCAGTACTTC
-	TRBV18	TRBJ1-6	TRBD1	CASSPPLWTGNNSPLHF	TGTGCCAGCTCACCACCGTTGTGGACAGGGAATAATTCACCCCTCCACTTT
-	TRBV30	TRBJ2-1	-	CAWSDWTDSYNEQFF	TGTGCCTGGAGTGACTGGACGGACTCCTACAATGAGCAGTTCTTC
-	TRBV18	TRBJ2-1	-	CASSRGGQEQFF	TGTGCCAGCTCACGGGGGGGACAAGAGCAGTTCTTC
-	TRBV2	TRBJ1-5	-	CASSEGVSNQPQHF	TGTGCCAGCAGTGAGGGGGTAAGCAATCAGCCCCAGCATTTT
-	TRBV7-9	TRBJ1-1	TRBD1	CASSLAAGGNSEAFF	TGTGCCAGCAGCTTAGCAGCAGGGGGCAACTCTGAAGCTTTCTTT
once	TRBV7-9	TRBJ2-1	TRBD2	CASSLTSGSASEQFF	TGTGCCAGCAGCTTAACTAGCGGGAGTGCTAGTGAGCAGTTCTTC
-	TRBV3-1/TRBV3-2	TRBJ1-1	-	CASSQVGVNTEAFF	TGTGCCAGCAGCCAAGTGGGAGTGAACACTGAAGCTTTCTTT
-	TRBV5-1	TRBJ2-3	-	CASSLQGDTQYF	TGCGCCAGCAGCTTACAGGGAGATACGCAGTATTTT
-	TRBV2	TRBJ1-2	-	CASSTPTGGYTF	TGTGCCAGCAGCACCCCTACGGGGGGCTACACCTTC
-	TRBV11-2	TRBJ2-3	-	CASSFQRLDTHTQYF	TGTGCCAGCAGCTTTCAGAGACTAGATACACATACGCAGTATTTT
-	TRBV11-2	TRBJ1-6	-	CASSPYGRLSNSPLHF	TGTGCCAGCAGCCCCTACGGGAGGCTGAGTAATTCACCCCTCCACTTT
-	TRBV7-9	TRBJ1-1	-	CASSLASSNTEAFF	TGTGCCAGCAGCTTAGCCTCCTCGAACACTGAAGCTTTCTTT
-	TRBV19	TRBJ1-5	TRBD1	CASSYSGTGSGSNQPQHF	TGTGCCAGTAGTTATTCCGGGACAGGATCGGGTAGCAATCAGCCCCAGCATTTT
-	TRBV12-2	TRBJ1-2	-	CASRLTARGLGGYTF	TGTGCAAGTCGCTTAACCGCCAGGGGGCTGGGAGGCTACACCTTC
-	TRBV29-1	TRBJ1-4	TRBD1	CSVQQQGSEKLFF	TGCAGCGTCCAACAACAGGGGAGTGAAAAACTGTTTTTT
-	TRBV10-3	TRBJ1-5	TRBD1	CAISETGQAVNQPQHF	TGTGCCATCAGTGAGACGGGACAGGCTGTAAATCAGCCCCAGCATTTT
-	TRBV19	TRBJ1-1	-	CASSIQEGATAFF	TGTGCCAGTAGTATTCAGGAAGGGGCCACAGCTTTCTTT
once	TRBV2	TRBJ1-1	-	CASSEALRVTEAFF	TGTGCCAGCAGTGAAGCGCTCAGGGTCACTGAAGCTTTCTTT
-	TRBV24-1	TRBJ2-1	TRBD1	CATSDAGPGQGRNEQFF	TGTGCCACCAGTGATGCCGGACCGGGACAGGGTCGGAATGAGCAGTTCTTC